These T cell receptor beta chains were read from a single sample in a study of blood T cell repertoires in COVID-19. Libraries were prepared by immunoSEQ multiplex PCR; TCRdb keeps only in-frame clonotypes and omits some of them. The data show roughly 80,000 clones, about 85% seen once. The source material was peripheral blood. These receptors were collected from a human donor in a cohort sampled during active COVID-19. Both conserved end residues are part of each CDR3. A D gene is named only where the DNA matches it firmly. Clone size is given for some rows only: seen once, a few or many times, or a class if the clone is expanded.

clone_size: .
cdr3_length: 18
v_call: TRBV21-1
j_call: TRBJ1-2
d_call: .
cdr3_aa: CASSKINGGRQRRGGYTF
cdr3_nt: TGTGCCAGCAGCAAAATAAATGGGGGCAGACAGCGAAGAGGTGGCTACACCTTC

clone_size: .
cdr3_length: 16
v_call: TRBV27
j_call: TRBJ2-1
d_call: TRBD2
cdr3_aa: CASSLRTSGAYNEQFF
cdr3_nt: TGTGCCAGCAGTTTAAGGACTAGCGGAGCCTACAATGAGCAGTTCTTC

clone_size: .
cdr3_length: 14
v_call: TRBV28
j_call: TRBJ1-2
d_call: .
cdr3_aa: CATEGPQGIYGYTF
cdr3_nt: TGTGCCACAGAGGGACCTCAGGGGATCTATGGCTACACCTTC

clone_size: .
cdr3_length: 14
v_call: TRBV28
j_call: TRBJ1-5
d_call: .
cdr3_aa: CASSLSIPRRPQHF
cdr3_nt: TGTGCCAGCAGCCTGAGTATCCCGCGGCGGCCCCAGCATTTT

clone_size: .
cdr3_length: 16
v_call: TRBV28
j_call: TRBJ2-7
d_call: TRBD2
cdr3_aa: CASSFQLAGDPYEQYF
cdr3_nt: TGTGCCAGCAGTTTTCAGCTAGCGGGAGATCCCTACGAGCAGTACTTC

clone_size: few
cdr3_length: 14
v_call: TRBV5-1
j_call: TRBJ1-2
d_call: TRBD1
cdr3_aa: CASSLVAGGYGYTF
cdr3_nt: TGCGCCAGCAGCTTGGTGGCAGGGGGCTATGGCTACACCTTC

clone_size: .
cdr3_length: 12
v_call: TRBV12-3/TRBV12-4
j_call: TRBJ1-5
d_call: .
cdr3_aa: CASSLENQPQHF
cdr3_nt: TGTGCCAGCAGTTTGGAGAATCAGCCCCAGCATTTT

clone_size: .
cdr3_length: 16
v_call: TRBV6-1
j_call: TRBJ2-2
d_call: TRBD1
cdr3_aa: CASSETRTGGTGELFF
cdr3_nt: TGTGCCAGCAGTGAAACGAGGACAGGTGGCACCGGGGAGCTGTTTTTT

clone_size: .
cdr3_length: 14
v_call: TRBV5-1
j_call: TRBJ2-5
d_call: .
cdr3_aa: CASSPGTQQETQYF
cdr3_nt: TGCGCCAGCAGCCCCGGGACACAACAAGAGACCCAGTACTTC

clone_size: few
cdr3_length: 13
v_call: TRBV30
j_call: TRBJ1-5
d_call: .
cdr3_aa: CAWGDSSNQPQHF
cdr3_nt: TGTGCCTGGGGAGACAGTAGCAATCAGCCCCAGCATTTT

clone_size: .
cdr3_length: 13
v_call: TRBV7-3
j_call: TRBJ1-2
d_call: TRBD1
cdr3_aa: CASSPQGGYGYTF
cdr3_nt: TGTGCCAGCAGCCCTCAGGGGGGCTATGGCTACACCTTC

clone_size: once
cdr3_length: 14
v_call: TRBV19
j_call: TRBJ1-1
d_call: .
cdr3_aa: CASSAIRVDTEAFF
cdr3_nt: TGTGCCAGTAGTGCGATCAGGGTAGACACTGAAGCTTTCTTT

clone_size: .
cdr3_length: 12
v_call: TRBV20-1
j_call: TRBJ2-7
d_call: .
cdr3_aa: CSASPGTYEQYF
cdr3_nt: TGCAGTGCTAGTCCAGGGACCTACGAGCAGTACTTC

clone_size: .
cdr3_length: 17
v_call: TRBV10-3
j_call: TRBJ2-2
d_call: .
cdr3_aa: CAISEPEGLTGNGELFF
cdr3_nt: TGTGCCATCAGTGAGCCAGAGGGCCTCACCGGGAACGGGGAGCTGTTTTTT

clone_size: .
cdr3_length: 13
v_call: TRBV11-3
j_call: TRBJ2-2
d_call: .
cdr3_aa: CASSFSTGGELFF
cdr3_nt: TGTGCCAGCAGCTTCAGTACGGGTGGGGAGCTGTTTTTT

clone_size: .
cdr3_length: 15
v_call: TRBV2
j_call: TRBJ1-2
d_call: .
cdr3_aa: CASFLLLGGMDGYTF
cdr3_nt: TGTGCCAGCTTCCTCCTCTTGGGAGGAATGGATGGCTACACCTTC

clone_size: once
cdr3_length: 14
v_call: TRBV5-4
j_call: TRBJ2-7
d_call: TRBD1
cdr3_aa: CASSRGTGAYEQYF
cdr3_nt: TGTGCCAGCAGCCGCGGGACAGGAGCCTACGAGCAGTACTTC

clone_size: .
cdr3_length: 16
v_call: TRBV27
j_call: TRBJ2-7
d_call: .
cdr3_aa: CASSPTYSRYFYEQYF
cdr3_nt: TGTGCCAGCAGTCCCACCTACAGCAGGTACTTCTACGAGCAGTACTTC

clone_size: .
cdr3_length: 14
v_call: TRBV6-5
j_call: TRBJ1-6
d_call: .
cdr3_aa: CASTGRSYNSPLHF
cdr3_nt: TGTGCCAGCACAGGGCGATCCTATAATTCACCCCTCCACTTT

clone_size: .
cdr3_length: 15
v_call: TRBV5-1
j_call: TRBJ2-5
d_call: .
cdr3_aa: CASRLWGSAAETQYF
cdr3_nt: TGCGCCAGCAGGCTATGGGGTAGCGCAGCGGAGACCCAGTACTTC

clone_size: .
cdr3_length: 15
v_call: TRBV7-8
j_call: TRBJ2-5
d_call: .
cdr3_aa: CASSLVGQGRETQYF
cdr3_nt: TGTGCCAGCAGCTTAGTTGGGCAGGGTCGAGAGACCCAGTACTTC

clone_size: .
cdr3_length: 14
v_call: TRBV6-5
j_call: TRBJ1-2
d_call: .
cdr3_aa: CASSQARVNYGYTF
cdr3_nt: TGTGCCAGCAGTCAGGCCAGGGTTAACTATGGCTACACCTTC

clone_size: .
cdr3_length: 15
v_call: TRBV5-1
j_call: TRBJ1-4
d_call: .
cdr3_aa: CASSFDLQGNEKLFF
cdr3_nt: TGCGCCAGCAGCTTCGACTTGCAGGGTAATGAAAAACTGTTTTTT

clone_size: .
cdr3_length: 15
v_call: TRBV30
j_call: TRBJ2-5
d_call: TRBD2
cdr3_aa: CAWATSGGALETQYF
cdr3_nt: TGTGCCTGGGCTACTAGCGGGGGGGCCTTGGAGACCCAGTACTTC

clone_size: .
cdr3_length: 13
v_call: TRBV12-3/TRBV12-4
j_call: TRBJ2-5
d_call: .
cdr3_aa: CASSSDIQETQYF
cdr3_nt: TGTGCCAGCAGCTCGGACATCCAAGAGACCCAGTACTTC

clone_size: .
cdr3_length: 15
v_call: TRBV12-5
j_call: TRBJ1-1
d_call: TRBD1
cdr3_aa: CASGKGDRGGTEAFF
cdr3_nt: TGTGCTAGTGGCAAAGGGGACAGGGGAGGCACTGAAGCTTTCTTT

clone_size: .
cdr3_length: 17
v_call: TRBV4-1
j_call: TRBJ2-2
d_call: TRBD2
cdr3_aa: CASSQERDAGGTGELFF
cdr3_nt: TGCGCCAGCAGCCAAGAAAGGGACGCGGGGGGAACCGGGGAGCTGTTTTTT

clone_size: .
cdr3_length: 13
v_call: TRBV6-6
j_call: TRBJ1-6
d_call: .
cdr3_aa: CASSIGLNSPLHF
cdr3_nt: TGTGCCAGCAGTATAGGACTGAATTCACCCCTCCACTTT

clone_size: .
cdr3_length: 13
v_call: TRBV2
j_call: TRBJ2-3
d_call: TRBD1
cdr3_aa: CASNQRGPDTQYF
cdr3_nt: TGTGCCAGCAACCAGAGGGGGCCAGATACGCAGTATTTT

clone_size: .
cdr3_length: 14
v_call: TRBV11-2
j_call: TRBJ2-2
d_call: .
cdr3_aa: CASSLDIDTGELFF
cdr3_nt: TGTGCCAGCAGCTTGGACATAGACACCGGGGAGCTGTTTTTT

clone_size: .
cdr3_length: 16
v_call: TRBV5-5
j_call: TRBJ1-2
d_call: .
cdr3_aa: CASSLLAQVVGRGYTF
cdr3_nt: TGTGCCAGCAGCTTGTTGGCACAGGTTGTGGGGCGGGGCTACACCTTC

clone_size: .
cdr3_length: 14
v_call: TRBV6-5
j_call: TRBJ1-1
d_call: .
cdr3_aa: CASSSGTPNTEAFF
cdr3_nt: TGTGCCAGCAGTTCCGGGACACCGAACACTGAAGCTTTCTTT

clone_size: .
cdr3_length: 13
v_call: TRBV29-1
j_call: TRBJ2-7
d_call: TRBD1
cdr3_aa: CSVDLDRGYEQYF
cdr3_nt: TGCAGCGTAGACCTGGACAGGGGGTACGAGCAGTACTTC

clone_size: .
cdr3_length: 14
v_call: TRBV16
j_call: TRBJ2-7
d_call: .
cdr3_aa: CASSQTGLEYEQYF
cdr3_nt: TGTGCCAGCAGCCAAACGGGATTGGAGTACGAGCAGTACTTC

clone_size: .
cdr3_length: 21
v_call: TRBV24-1
j_call: TRBJ2-1
d_call: TRBD2
cdr3_aa: CATSDPRVGLAGGGSYNEQFF
cdr3_nt: TGTGCCACCAGTGATCCCCGGGTCGGTCTAGCGGGAGGAGGGTCCTACAATGAGCAGTTCTTC

clone_size: .
cdr3_length: 17
v_call: TRBV15
j_call: TRBJ1-5
d_call: .
cdr3_aa: CATSRGRFAGLGQPQHF
cdr3_nt: TGTGCCACCAGCAGAGGTCGGTTTGCAGGGTTGGGCCAGCCCCAGCATTTT

clone_size: .
cdr3_length: 16
v_call: TRBV7-7
j_call: TRBJ2-1
d_call: .
cdr3_aa: CASSLGSGVKIDEQFF
cdr3_nt: TGTGCTAGCAGCTTAGGCTCCGGGGTCAAGATCGATGAGCAGTTCTTC